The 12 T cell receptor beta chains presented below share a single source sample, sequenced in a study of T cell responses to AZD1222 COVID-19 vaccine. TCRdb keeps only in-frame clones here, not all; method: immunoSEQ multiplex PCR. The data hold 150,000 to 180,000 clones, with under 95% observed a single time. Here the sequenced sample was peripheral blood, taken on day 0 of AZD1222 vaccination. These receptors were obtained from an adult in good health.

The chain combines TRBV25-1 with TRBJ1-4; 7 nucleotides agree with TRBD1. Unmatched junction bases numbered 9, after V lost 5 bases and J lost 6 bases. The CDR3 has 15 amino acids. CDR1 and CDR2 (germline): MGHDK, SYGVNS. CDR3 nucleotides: TGTGCCAGCAGTCCTTCTGACAGGGCGGATGAAAAACTGTTTTTT. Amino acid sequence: CASSPSDRADEKLFF.

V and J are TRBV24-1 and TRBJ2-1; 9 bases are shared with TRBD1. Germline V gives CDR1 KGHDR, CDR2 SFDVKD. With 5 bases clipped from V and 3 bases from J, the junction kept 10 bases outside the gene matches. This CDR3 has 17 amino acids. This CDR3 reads CATSASSGTGSYNEQFF. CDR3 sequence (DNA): TGTGCCACCAGTGCCTCTTCCGGGACAGGGAGCTACAATGAGCAGTTCTTC.

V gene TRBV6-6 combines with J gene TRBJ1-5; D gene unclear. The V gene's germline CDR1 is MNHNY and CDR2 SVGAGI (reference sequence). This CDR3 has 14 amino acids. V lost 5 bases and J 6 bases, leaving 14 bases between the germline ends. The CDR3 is CASSTTRGGQPQHF. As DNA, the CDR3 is TGTGCCAGCAGTACTACACGGGGTGGTCAGCCCCAGCATTTT.

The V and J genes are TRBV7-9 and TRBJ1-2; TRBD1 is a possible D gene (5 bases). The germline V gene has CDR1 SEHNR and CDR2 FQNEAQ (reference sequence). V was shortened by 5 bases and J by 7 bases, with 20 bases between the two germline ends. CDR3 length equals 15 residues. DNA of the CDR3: TGTGCCAGCAGCCCGGACGCCAGGGACCTGGGTGGCTACACCTTC. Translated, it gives CASSPDARDLGGYTF.

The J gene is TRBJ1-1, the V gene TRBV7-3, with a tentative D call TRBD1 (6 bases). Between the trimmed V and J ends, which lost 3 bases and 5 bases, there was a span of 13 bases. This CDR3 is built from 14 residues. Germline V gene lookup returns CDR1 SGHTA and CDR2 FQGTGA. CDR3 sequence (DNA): TGTGCCAGCAGCTTTTCCGTCAGGGGTACTGAAGCTTTCTTT. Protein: CASSFSVRGTEAFF.

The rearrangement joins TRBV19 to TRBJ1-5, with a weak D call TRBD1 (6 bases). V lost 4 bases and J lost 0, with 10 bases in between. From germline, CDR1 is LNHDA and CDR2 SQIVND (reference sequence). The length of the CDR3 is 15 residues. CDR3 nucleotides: TGTGCCAGTAGTACGACAGGACTTAGCAATCAGCCCCAGCATTTT. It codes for CASSTTGLSNQPQHF.

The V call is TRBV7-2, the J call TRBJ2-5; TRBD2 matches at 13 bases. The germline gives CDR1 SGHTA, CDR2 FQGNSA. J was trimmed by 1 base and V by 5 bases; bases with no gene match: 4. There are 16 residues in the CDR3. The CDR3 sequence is CASSPGTSGVQETQYF. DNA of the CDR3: TGTGCCAGCAGCCCTGGGACTAGCGGGGTCCAAGAGACCCAGTACTTC.

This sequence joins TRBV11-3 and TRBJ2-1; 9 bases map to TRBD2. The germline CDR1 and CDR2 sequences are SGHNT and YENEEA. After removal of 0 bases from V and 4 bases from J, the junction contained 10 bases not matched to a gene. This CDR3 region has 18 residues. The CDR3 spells CASSLEGKASGIYNEQFF. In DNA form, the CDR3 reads TGTGCCAGCAGCTTAGAGGGGAAGGCTAGCGGGATATACAATGAGCAGTTCTTC.

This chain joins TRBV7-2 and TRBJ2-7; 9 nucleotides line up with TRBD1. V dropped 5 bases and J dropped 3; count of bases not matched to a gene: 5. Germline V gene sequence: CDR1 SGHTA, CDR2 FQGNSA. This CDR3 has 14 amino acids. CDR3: CASSPGTGNYEQYF. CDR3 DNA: TGTGCCAGCAGCCCCGGGACAGGGAACTACGAGCAGTACTTC.

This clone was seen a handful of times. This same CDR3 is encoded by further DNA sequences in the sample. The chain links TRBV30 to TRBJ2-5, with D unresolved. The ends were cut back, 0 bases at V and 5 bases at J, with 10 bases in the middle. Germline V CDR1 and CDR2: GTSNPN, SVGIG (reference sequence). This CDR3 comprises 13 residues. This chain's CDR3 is CAWSVRVRETQYF. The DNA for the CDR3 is TGTGCCTGGAGTGTACGTGTTCGCGAGACCCAGTACTTC.

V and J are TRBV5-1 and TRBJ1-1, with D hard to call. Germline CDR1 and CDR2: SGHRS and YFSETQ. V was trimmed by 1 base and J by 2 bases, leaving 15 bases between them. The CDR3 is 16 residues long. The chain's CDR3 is CASSLIGGSANTEAFF. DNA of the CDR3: TGCGCCAGCAGCTTGATCGGCGGGTCTGCTAACACTGAAGCTTTCTTT. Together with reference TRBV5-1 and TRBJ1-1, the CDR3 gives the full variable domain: KAGVTQTPRYLIKTRGQQVTLSCSPISGHRSVSWYQQTPGQGLQFLFEYFSETQRNKGNFPGRFSGRQFSNSRSEMNVSTLELGDSALYLCASSLIGGSANTEAFFGQGTRLTVV.

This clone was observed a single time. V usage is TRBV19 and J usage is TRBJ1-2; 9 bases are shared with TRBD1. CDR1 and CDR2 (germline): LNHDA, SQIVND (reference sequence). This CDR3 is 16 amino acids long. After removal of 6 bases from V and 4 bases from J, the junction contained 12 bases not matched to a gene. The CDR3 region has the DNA TGTGCCAGTAGAGGCGAACAGGGGGCTTATGTCTATGGCTACACCTTC. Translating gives CASRGEQGAYVYGYTF.